The 10 T cell receptor beta chains reported below all come from one sample, sequenced in a study of T-cell reconstitution after alpha-beta-depleted transplantation in children. The TCRbeta library was prepared with unique molecular identifiers. Via MiXCR, TCRdb re-called the PCR reads, giving one row per CDR3 protein. Of 200,000 to 300,000 distinct CDR3 sequences detected, roughly 24% appear once; the ten largest clones hold 2% to 3%. This specimen consisted of PBMCs, obtained before TCRalphabeta/CD19-depleted stem cell transplant. Every receptor here comes from a girl aged 2 to 9 with Fanconi anemia, due to receive a stem cell transplant.

This clonotype has just a few counts. The CDR3 spells CSARYYPGQGNYGYTF. The CDR3 DNA reads as TGCAGTGCTAGGTACTATCCGGGACAGGGGAACTATGGCTACACCTTC. V usage is TRBV20-1 and J usage is TRBJ1-2; 10 bases agree with TRBD1. J gave up 2 bases and V 3 bases, and 9 bases lay outside the gene matches. The germline gives CDR1 DFQATT, CDR2 SNEGSKA (reference sequence). The CDR3 totals 16 residues.

V gene TRBV25-1 combines with J gene TRBJ2-1; 7 bases match TRBD2. This CDR3 spans 17 amino acids. J was trimmed by 1 base and V by 3 bases; bases with no gene match: 9. CDR1 is MGHDK and CDR2 is SYGVNS in the germline V gene. The CDR3 loop reads CASSDLASGKSYNEQFF. CDR3 nucleotide sequence: TGTGCCAGCAGTGACTTGGCTAGCGGAAAATCCTACAATGAGCAGTTCTTC.

This clonotype was observed a few times. The V call is TRBV11-1, the J call TRBJ2-7; no reliable D call. This CDR3 spans 14 amino acids. V lost 3 bases and J lost 4, with 13 bases in between. The germline CDR1 and CDR2 sequences are SGHAT and FQDESV (reference sequence). The CDR3 nucleotides are TGTGCCAGCAGCTTCATAGGGTCCCCTTACGAGCAGTACTTC. Translated: CASSFIGSPYEQYF.

This clonotype was detected a few times. This chain connects TRBV10-2 to TRBJ2-7, with 11 bases fitting TRBD1. This CDR3 has 14 residues. After removal of 7 bases from V and 4 bases from J, the junction contained 6 bases not matched to a gene. The V gene's germline CDR1 is WSHSY and CDR2 SAAADI. CDR3 sequence (DNA): TGCGCCAGCATGAGGGACAGGGGGAGGTACGAGCAGTACTTC. It translates to CASMRDRGRYEQYF.

This clonotype came up many times. The rearrangement links TRBV12-3 or TRBV12-4 to TRBJ1-5, with D hard to call. The CDR3 contains 17 residues. V gave up 4 bases and J gave up 0 bases, with 16 bases separating them. CDR3 loop: CASSSTLERYSNQPQHF. The CDR3 region has the DNA TGTGCCAGCAGTTCCACCCTCGAGAGATATAGCAATCAGCCCCAGCATTTT.

In the case of this clonotype: The junction and the germline gene differ at one end; a read error may be behind it. This chain joins TRBV20-1 and TRBJ2-1, with TRBD2 matching over 8 bases. This CDR3 is 16 amino acids long. The germline V gene encodes CDR1 DFQATT and CDR2 SNEGSKA (reference sequence). The CDR3 DNA follows: TGCAGTGCGAGAGGGGGGACTAGGAGCCCTTACAATGAGCAGTTCTTC. It specifies CSARGGTRSPYNEQFF.

This chain connects TRBV7-3 to TRBJ2-1, with D perhaps matching TRBD2 (7 bases). Trimming took off 4 bases at V and 0 bases at J, with 28 bases between the two ends. Per the germline V gene, CDR1 is SGHTA and CDR2 is FQGTGA. The CDR3 totals 21 residues. CDR3 in DNA: TGTGCCAGCAGCTCAAGAGCGGGAACGGGGGAACAGGGAAGCTCCTACAATGAGCAGTTCTTC. Translation gives CASSSRAGTGEQGSSYNEQFF.

V usage is TRBV29-1 and J usage is TRBJ2-5, with D uncertain. Germline V lookup: CDR1 SQVTM, CDR2 ANQGSEA. CDR3 size: 13 residues. The germline V and J ends were trimmed by 3 bases and 0 bases, with 8 bases remaining between them. The CDR3 here is CSVEITYQETQYF. CDR3 DNA: TGCAGCGTTGAGATCACGTACCAAGAGACCCAGTACTTC.

In its sample, this clonotype was seen a few times. The rearrangement joins TRBV20-1 to TRBJ2-7, with 7 positions matching TRBD2. This CDR3 is built from 13 residues. Germline trimming cut 1 base from V and 3 bases from J; bases unmatched to any gene: 3. Germline V lookup: CDR1 DFQATT, CDR2 SNEGSKA (reference sequence). CDR3 residues: CSARGASGYEQYF. For the CDR3, the DNA is TGCAGTGCTAGAGGCGCTAGCGGCTACGAGCAGTACTTC.

The rearrangement links TRBV20-1 to TRBJ1-1; D is possibly TRBD1 (6 bases). The germline V gene has CDR1 DFQATT and CDR2 SNEGSKA (reference sequence). V shed 7 bases and J shed 5 bases, with 11 bases lying between them. The CDR3 runs to 11 residues. CDR3 region: CSVSGETEAFF. The CDR3 DNA is TGCAGTGTATCAGGGGAAACTGAAGCTTTCTTT.